These 11 T cell receptor beta chains originate from one sample sequenced in a study of T cell repertoires in cytomegalovirus infection. In TCRdb, the reads were re-called with MiXCR into one record per CDR3 protein. This table holds around 450,000 distinct CDR3 sequences, 11% found once. Sequencing was carried out using PBMCs. These TCRs come from a human donor in good health (CMV status not recorded). Some clones in this sample may be carry-over from other donors' samples.

In this sample, this clonotype turned up a few times. V is TRBV3-1 and J is TRBJ2-2, with D tentatively TRBD1 (6 bases). The CDR3 consists of 15 residues. Germline assignment: CDR1 LGHDT and CDR2 YNNKEL (reference sequence). Trimming cost V 1 base and J 7 bases, with 13 bases left between them. The CDR3 is CASSQGQGSGGELFF. CDR3 in DNA: TGTGCCAGCAGCCAAGGCCAGGGGAGCGGCGGGGAGCTGTTTTTT.

This clonotype was observed at least ten times. This chain joins TRBV7-2 and TRBJ2-5; D may be TRBD1 (6 bases). Germline V CDR1 and CDR2: SGHTA, FQGNSA. V lost 5 bases and J lost 5, with 12 bases in between. There are 13 residues in the CDR3. CDR3 nucleotide sequence: TGTGCCAGCAGCCTGAGTAGGGGGGAGACCCAGTACTTC. Translating gives CASSLSRGETQYF.

The sample holds a few counts of this clonotype. This sequence joins TRBV11-1 and TRBJ1-6; D gene ambiguous. Germline-derived CDR1 and CDR2 are SGHAT and FQDESV (reference sequence). Trimming took 3 bases from V and 9 from J, leaving 6 bases between them. The CDR3 runs 12 residues. CDR3 loop: CASSFLGSPLHF. DNA of the CDR3: TGTGCCAGCAGCTTTCTCGGTTCACCCCTCCACTTT.

This clonotype was found many times. This chain uses TRBV7-9 with TRBJ1-2; D call uncertain. Trimming took off 1 base at V and 5 bases at J, with 8 bases between the two ends. This CDR3 is 13 amino acids long. The germline V gene has CDR1 SEHNR and CDR2 FQNEAQ (reference sequence). In nucleotides, the CDR3 is TGTGCCAGCAGCTTAGGGGCGGCTTATGGCTACACCTTC. Encoded protein: CASSLGAAYGYTF.

This clonotype was seen more than once but under ten times. The chain couples TRBV5-5 to TRBJ2-1; D possibly corresponds to TRBD2 (6 bases). This CDR3 has 15 residues. V gave up 3 bases and J gave up 0 bases, with 10 bases separating them. CDR1 and CDR2 from the germline V gene are SGHKS and YYEKEE (reference sequence). The CDR3 region is CASSWYGGSYNEQFF. The CDR3 DNA follows: TGTGCCAGCAGCTGGTACGGGGGCTCCTACAATGAGCAGTTCTTC.

At least ten counts were recorded for this clonotype. The rearrangement joins TRBV14 to TRBJ1-5; tentative D call: TRBD1 (5 bases). Germline V CDR1 and CDR2: SGHDN, FVKESK. The CDR3 has 14 amino acids. The V end lost 5 bases, the J end lost 4 bases, and 12 bases lay between the germline ends. CDR3 sequence: CASSDLGENQPQHF. For the CDR3, the DNA is TGTGCCAGCAGCGACCTGGGGGAAAATCAGCCCCAGCATTTT.

This clonotype was recorded at least ten times. The chain employs TRBV28 and TRBJ2-1; D is unclear. V gave up 5 bases and J gave up 0 bases, with 20 bases separating them. The CDR3 extends over 18 amino acids. CDR1 and CDR2 from the germline V gene are MDHEN and SYDVKM. The DNA of the CDR3 is TGTGCCAGCAGTACATTTCGGGCACCCTTGAGCTCCTACAATGAGCAGTTCTTC. It translates to CASSTFRAPLSSYNEQFF.

In its sample, this clonotype was seen many times. The rearrangement joins TRBV19 to TRBJ1-5; D might be TRBD1 (5 bases). This CDR3 region has 15 residues. The germline gives CDR1 LNHDA, CDR2 SQIVND (reference sequence). V lost 1 base and J 7 bases, leaving 14 bases between the germline ends. The CDR3 DNA is TGTGCCAGTAGTATAGGGGCCAGTCCAGGGCAGCCCCAGCATTTT. Residues: CASSIGASPGQPQHF.

This clonotype was counted at least ten times. This chain connects TRBV19 to TRBJ1-2, with a weak D call TRBD1 (5 bases). Looked up from germline, CDR1 is LNHDA and CDR2 is SQIVND (reference sequence). This CDR3 spans 12 amino acids. V gave up 8 bases and J gave up 4 bases, with 11 bases separating them. CDR3: CASLRQSYGYTF. The CDR3 DNA reads TGTGCCAGTCTCCGACAGTCCTATGGCTACACCTTC.

Ten or more counts support this clonotype. V usage is TRBV19 and J usage is TRBJ2-1; 7 bases fit TRBD2. Germline loops: CDR1 LNHDA, CDR2 SQIVND (reference sequence). Unmatched junction bases numbered 8, after V lost 2 bases and J lost 4 bases. This CDR3 is built from 16 residues. CDR3 in DNA: TGTGCCAGTAGTATAAAACGGGGAGGGCCATACAATGAGCAGTTCTTC. This codes for CASSIKRGGPYNEQFF.

This chain joins TRBV2 and TRBJ2-5; TRBD1 aligns across 8 bases. J gave up 1 base and V 7 bases, and 5 bases lay outside the gene matches. From germline, CDR1 is SNHLY and CDR2 FYNNEI. The CDR3 has 14 amino acids. CDR3 in amino acids: CASMVGTGQETQYF. DNA for the CDR3: TGTGCCAGCATGGTGGGGACAGGCCAAGAGACCCAGTACTTC.